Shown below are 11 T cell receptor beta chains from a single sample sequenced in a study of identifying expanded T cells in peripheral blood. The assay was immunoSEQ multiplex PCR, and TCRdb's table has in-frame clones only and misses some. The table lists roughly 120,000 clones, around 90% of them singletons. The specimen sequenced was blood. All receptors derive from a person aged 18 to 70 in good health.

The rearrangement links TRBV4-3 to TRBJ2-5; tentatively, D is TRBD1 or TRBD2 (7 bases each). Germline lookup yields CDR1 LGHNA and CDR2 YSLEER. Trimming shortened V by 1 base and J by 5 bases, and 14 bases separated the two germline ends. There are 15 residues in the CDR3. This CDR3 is CASSQVNRGGETQYF. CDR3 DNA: TGCGCCAGCAGCCAAGTAAACAGGGGAGGGGAGACCCAGTACTTC.

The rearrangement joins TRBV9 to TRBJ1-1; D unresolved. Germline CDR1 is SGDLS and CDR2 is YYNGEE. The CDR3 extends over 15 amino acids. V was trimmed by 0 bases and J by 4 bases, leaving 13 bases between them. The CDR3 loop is CASSVAGGPLTEAFF. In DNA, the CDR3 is TGTGCCAGCAGCGTAGCAGGAGGGCCCCTCACTGAAGCTTTCTTT.

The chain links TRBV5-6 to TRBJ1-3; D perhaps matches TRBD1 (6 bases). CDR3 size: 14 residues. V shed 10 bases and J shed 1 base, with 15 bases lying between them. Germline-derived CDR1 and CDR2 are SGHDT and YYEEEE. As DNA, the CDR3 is TGTGCCCACTCGAGGGGGTCTTCTGGAAACACCATATATTTT. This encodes CAHSRGSSGNTIYF.

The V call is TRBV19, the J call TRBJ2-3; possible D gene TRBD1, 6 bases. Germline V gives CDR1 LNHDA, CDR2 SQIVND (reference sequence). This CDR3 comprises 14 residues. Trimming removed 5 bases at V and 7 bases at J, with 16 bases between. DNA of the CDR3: TGTGCCAGTAGTCCCGGACAGAGGAGACATACGCAGTATTTT. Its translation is CASSPGQRRHTQYF. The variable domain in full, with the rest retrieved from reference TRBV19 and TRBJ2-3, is DGGITQSPKYLFRKEGQNVTLSCEQNLNHDAMYWYRQDPGQGLRLIYYSQIVNDFQKGDIAEGYSVSREKKESFPLTVTSAQKNPTAFYLCASSPGQRRHTQYFGPGTRLTVL.

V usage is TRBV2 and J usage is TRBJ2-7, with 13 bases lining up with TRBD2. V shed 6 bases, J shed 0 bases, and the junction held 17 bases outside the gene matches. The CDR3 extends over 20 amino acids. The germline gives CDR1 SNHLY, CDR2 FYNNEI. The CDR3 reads CASRSPPGGGLAGTSYEQYF. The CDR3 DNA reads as TGTGCCAGCAGATCCCCCCCGGGCGGGGGACTAGCGGGGACCTCCTACGAGCAGTACTTC.

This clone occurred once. CDR3: CASSEVFSREAFF. In DNA form, the CDR3 reads TGTGCCAGCAGTGAAGTGTTCAGCCGTGAAGCTTTCTTT. The rearrangement uses TRBV6-1 and TRBJ1-1; the D is unclear. The CDR3 is made up of 13 amino acids. Germline CDR1 MNHNS, CDR2 SASEGT. Trimming pared 1 base from V and 7 bases from J, leaving 10 bases between.

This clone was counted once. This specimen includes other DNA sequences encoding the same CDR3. The CDR3 DNA reads as TGTGCCAGCAACCCCTTGGCGCGAGGCTACACCTTC. Its protein is CASNPLARGYTF. The rearrangement uses TRBV2 and TRBJ1-2, with D hard to call. V lost 7 bases and J 8 bases, leaving 14 bases between the germline ends. CDR3 size: 12 residues. Germline lookup yields CDR1 SNHLY and CDR2 FYNNEI.

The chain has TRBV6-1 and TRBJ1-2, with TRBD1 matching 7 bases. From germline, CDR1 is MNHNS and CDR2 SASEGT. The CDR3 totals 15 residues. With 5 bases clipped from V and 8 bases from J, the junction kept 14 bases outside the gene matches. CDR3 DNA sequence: TGTGCCAGCAGTCCGCCGGGCGCAACAGGGGAAGGCTACACCTTC. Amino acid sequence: CASSPPGATGEGYTF.

CDR3 residues: CASRLGNTEAFF. CDR3 DNA sequence: TGTGCCAGCAGGCTGGGGAACACTGAAGCTTTCTTT. This chain joins TRBV2 and TRBJ1-1, with D unresolved. The CDR3 spans 12 residues. V was clipped by 6 bases and J by 1 base, with 6 bases between them. Germline V CDR1 and CDR2: SNHLY, FYNNEI.

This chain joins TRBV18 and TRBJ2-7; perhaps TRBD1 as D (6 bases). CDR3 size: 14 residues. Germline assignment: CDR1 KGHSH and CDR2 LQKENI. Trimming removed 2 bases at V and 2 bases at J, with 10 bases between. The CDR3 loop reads CASSPGTTTYEQYF. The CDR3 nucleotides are TGTGCCAGCTCACCAGGGACAACGACCTACGAGCAGTACTTC.

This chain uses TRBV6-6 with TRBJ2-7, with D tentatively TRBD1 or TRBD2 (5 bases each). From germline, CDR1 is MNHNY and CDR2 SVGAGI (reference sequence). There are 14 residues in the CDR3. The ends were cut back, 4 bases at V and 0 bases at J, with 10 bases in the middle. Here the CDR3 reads CASSWDRSSYEQYF. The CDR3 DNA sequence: TGTGCCAGCAGTTGGGACCGCAGCTCCTACGAGCAGTACTTC.